This T cell receptor (beta chain) was retrieved from a study of a mutant IDH1 vaccine in newly diagnosed glioma. About the research overall: Patients, over weeks 1, 3, 5, 7, 11, 15, 19 and 23, received a total of eight vaccinations. Vaccination started 4-6 weeks after radiotherapy alone, or with temozolomide cycles. Patients had received radiotherapy, temozolomide, or both previously, most receiving both.

Turning to this clone: Its specificity is unknown.

Method: immunoSEQ multiplex PCR; TCRdb's copy keeps in-frame clones and lacks some. Of about 83,000 clones listed, roughly nine tenths are singletons. The junction had 4 bases not matched to a gene; V was cut back by 5 bases and J by 2 bases. The CDR3 runs to 15 residues. Germline CDR1 MNHEY, CDR2 SVGAGI. Points from the study as a whole: Whatever changes occurred in top peripheral T cell clonotypes seemed unrelated to pseudoprogression.

Noted time point: week 5, during vaccination. Every vaccine dose comprised 300 ug of mutant IDH1 20-mer peptide plus topical imiquimod. This specimen was PBMCs, taken from a glioma patient whose treatment included an IDH1 peptide vaccine. The chain carries TRBV6-5 and TRBJ2-4; 9 positions match TRBD2. The sequence was collected from a woman aged 50 to 65 with glioma. DNA of the CDR3: TGTGCCAGCAGTCGCGGGAGGGCGACCAAAAACATTCAGTACTTC. Its translation: CASSRGRATKNIQYF.